This T cell receptor (beta chain) is from a study of blood T cell repertoires in COVID-19. Assay: immunoSEQ multiplex PCR; the TCRdb copy retains only in-frame clones and omits some. The repertoire has around 11,000 clones, approximately 89% of them found once; the top ten carry roughly 9.7%. V was pared by 5 bases and J by 1 base, with 5 bases of the junction left unmatched. The CDR3 length is 16 residues. Germline CDR1 reads MNHEY; CDR2 reads SVGEGT. This clonotype originated in a human donor in a cohort sampled during active COVID-19. The gene calls are TRBV6-2 or TRBV6-3 and TRBJ2-5, with 12 positions matching TRBD2. Sequencing was carried out using peripheral blood. The CDR3 loop is CASSPGLAGSQETQYF. The CDR3 coding sequence is TGTGCCAGCAGTCCCGGACTAGCGGGAAGCCAAGAGACCCAGTACTTC.